The sequence of this T cell receptor beta chain was determined in a study of identical twins. The table lists this clonotype with many counts. TCRdb re-analysed the 5' RACE reads in MiXCR, keeping a single row per CDR3 protein. The table records fewer than 650,000 distinct CDR3 sequences, over 8.5% of them present only once. V shed 4 bases, J shed 7 bases, and the junction held 8 bases outside the gene matches. The CDR3 is made up of 15 amino acids. Germline assignment: CDR1 SGHRS and CDR2 YFSETQ. Healthy Caucasians made up all donors. The same sample was also studied in work on yellow fever vaccine responses in identical twins.

Sequencing was carried out using PBMCs. The gene calls are TRBV5-1 and TRBJ2-2; the match to TRBD1 covers 9 bases. The origin of this receptor is a woman between 18 and 29 years old in good health. This CDR3 reads CASSQKPGQGGELFF. CDR3 sequence (DNA): TGCGCCAGCAGCCAAAAGCCGGGACAGGGCGGGGAGCTGTTTTTT. Together with reference TRBV5-1 and TRBJ2-2, the CDR3 gives the full variable domain: KAGVTQTPRYLIKTRGQQVTLSCSPISGHRSVSWYQQTPGQGLQFLFEYFSETQRNKGNFPGRFSGRQFSNSRSEMNVSTLELGDSALYLCASSQKPGQGGELFFGEGSRLTVL.